These 8 T cell receptor beta chains were sequenced from one sample in a study of identical twins. TCRdb re-analysed the 5' RACE reads in MiXCR, keeping a single row per CDR3 protein. The sample has over 600,000 distinct CDR3 sequences; around 20% are singletons. The same specimen was also included in a second study, on T cells expressing NK-cell markers.

Sequencing was performed on PBMCs. The receptors stem from a woman aged 18-30 years in good health.

This rearrangement joins TRBV3-1 to TRBJ1-5; no clear D gene. V was shortened by 4 bases and J by 4 bases, with 11 bases between the two germline ends. The CDR3 sequence is 14 residues long. CDR1 is LGHDT and CDR2 is YNNKEL in the germline V gene (reference sequence). CDR3 nucleotides: TGTGCCAGCAGCCCATCCCACGGAAATCAGCCCCAGCATTTT. Its translation: CASSPSHGNQPQHF.

At least ten counts were recorded for this clonotype. The V and J genes are TRBV7-2 and TRBJ1-5, with TRBD1 identical over 7 bases. The V segment lost 5 bases and the J segment 4 bases; nucleotides outside the gene matches: 8. CDR3 length: 15 residues. CDR1 is SGHTA, CDR2 FQGNSA, per germline. The CDR3 loop is CASSVQRDRNQPQHF. DNA of the CDR3: TGTGCCAGCAGCGTACAACGGGACAGAAATCAGCCCCAGCATTTT.

As to this clonotype: A junction boundary mismatches the germline segment, possibly from a read error. This chain uses TRBV7-3 with TRBJ2-2; D is possibly TRBD1 or TRBD2 (5 bases each). In germline, CDR1 is SGHTA, CDR2 FQGTGA. This CDR3 comprises 14 residues. The DNA for the CDR3 is TGTGCCGGCAGCCGGGACGTGCCCACCGGGGAGCTGTTTTTT. Translating it yields CAGSRDVPTGELFF.

This CDR3 is CASSLYGIQGTGNTIYF. CDR3 bases: TGTGCCAGCAGCTTATACGGTATACAGGGAACTGGAAACACCATATATTTT. The chain couples TRBV11-2 to TRBJ1-3; D is possibly TRBD1 (6 bases). Germline CDR1 reads SGHAT; CDR2 reads FQNNGV. There are 17 residues in the CDR3. V lost 2 bases, J lost 2 bases, and 16 bases lay in between.

The chain joins TRBV11-2 to TRBJ2-1; D unresolved. The CDR3 totals 12 residues. The V gene lost 5 bases and the J gene lost 9 bases, with 11 bases spanning the gap. The germline CDR1 and CDR2 sequences are SGHAT and FQNNGV. The CDR3 nucleotides are TGTGCCAGCAGCGACCCTTCTGCTGAGCAGTTCTTC. Its translation is CASSDPSAEQFF.

This chain links TRBV21-1 with TRBJ2-2; the table's D gene call, TRBD1, was not cross checked with the DNA. TRBV21-1 is marked as a pseudogene. This CDR3 region has 17 residues. The CDR3 coding sequence is TGTGCCAGCACGCCCGGTTCTCCAAGTGCGAACACCGGGGAGCTGTTTTTT. Residues: CASTPGSPSANTGELFF.

This clonotype showed up just a few times. The chain has TRBV9 and TRBJ2-5, with D possibly being TRBD1 or TRBD2 (5 bases each). CDR3 size: 13 residues. Germline CDR1 and CDR2: SGDLS and YYNGEE. Trimming removed 3 bases at V and 7 bases at J, with 13 bases between. For the CDR3, the DNA is TGTGCCAGCAGCGCATGGACTGGGGGGACCCAGTACTTC. Translating it yields CASSAWTGGTQYF. The full variable domain, its missing parts supplied by reference TRBV9 and TRBJ2-5, is DSGVTQTPKHLITATGQRVTLRCSPRSGDLSVYWYQQSLDQGLQFLIQYYNGEERAKGNILERFSAQQFPDLHSELNLSSLELGDSALYFCASSAWTGGTQYFGPGTRLLVL.

In its sample, this clonotype was seen many times. This sequence joins TRBV10-3 and TRBJ2-6, with D possibly being TRBD1 (5 bases). The germline V gene encodes CDR1 ENHRY and CDR2 SYGVKD. This CDR3 has 14 amino acids. Trimming shortened V by 3 bases and J by 2 bases, and 5 bases separated the two germline ends. In DNA form, the CDR3 reads TGTGCCATCAGTGAAGGGGCTGGGGCCAACGTCCTGACTTTC. Its translation: CAISEGAGANVLTF.